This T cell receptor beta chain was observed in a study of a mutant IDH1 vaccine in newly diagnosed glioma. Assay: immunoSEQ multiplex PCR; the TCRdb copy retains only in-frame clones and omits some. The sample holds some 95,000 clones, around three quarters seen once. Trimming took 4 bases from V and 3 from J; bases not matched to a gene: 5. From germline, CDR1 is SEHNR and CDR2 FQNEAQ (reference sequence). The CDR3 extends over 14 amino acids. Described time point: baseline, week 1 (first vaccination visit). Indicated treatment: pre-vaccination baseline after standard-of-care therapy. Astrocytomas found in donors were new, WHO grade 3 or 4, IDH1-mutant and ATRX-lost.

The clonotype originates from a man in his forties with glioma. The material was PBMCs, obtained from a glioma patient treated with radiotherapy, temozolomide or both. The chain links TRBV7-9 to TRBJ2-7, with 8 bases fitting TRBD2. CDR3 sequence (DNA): TGTGCCAGCAGCTCCCCGAGCGGGAGCTACGAGCAGTACTTC. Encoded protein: CASSSPSGSYEQYF.